Following are 28 T cell receptor beta chains from one sample sequenced in a study of monozygotic twins with inflammatory bowel disease (dated by TCRdb to the late 2010s). The method behind the library was 5' RACE. Instrument used: Illumina HiSeq 2500. Following TCRdb reprocessing, every CDR3 protein sequence forms one entry, and DNA is not provided. The sample has approximately 420,000 distinct CDR3 sequences on record. The top ten clonotypes cover approximately 2.3% of the sample. Sequenced: blood. The receptors were sampled from a human donor with ulcerative colitis or Crohn's disease, or a healthy co-twin of an affected twin (not recorded which).

The rearrangement uses TRBV27 and TRBJ1-2; without DNA, the TCRdb call of TRBD1 cannot be checked. This CDR3 region has 16 residues. Germline values: CDR1 MNHEY, CDR2 SMNVEV (reference sequence). CDR3: CASSLKGPDRNYGYTF.

The chain joins TRBV7-3 to TRBJ2-3; as DNA is missing, the TRBD1 call by TCRdb cannot be tested. CDR1 and CDR2 (germline): SGHTA, FQGTGA. CDR3 length: 13 residues. This chain's CDR3 is CASSGSALGTQYF.

The rearrangement links TRBV7-6 to TRBJ1-4; checking the TCRdb D call of TRBD1 is not possible without DNA. The CDR3 totals 15 residues. Germline loops: CDR1 SGHVS, CDR2 FNYEAQ. CDR3 sequence: CASSSDDGINEKLFF.

V gene TRBV19 combines with J gene TRBJ1-2; checking the TCRdb D call of TRBD1 is not possible without DNA. The CDR3 spans 13 residues. Germline V gene lookup returns CDR1 LNHDA and CDR2 SQIVND (reference sequence). CDR3 protein: CASVGRTNYGYTF.

The CDR3 region is CASSLEITGANEKLFF. The chain carries TRBV5-1 and TRBJ1-4; the TCRdb call, TRBD1, lacks DNA for checking. Germline CDR1 SGHRS, CDR2 YFSETQ. This CDR3 spans 16 amino acids.

V usage is TRBV12-3 or TRBV12-4 and J usage is TRBJ1-2; the TCRdb call, TRBD1, lacks DNA for checking. The CDR3 is 14 residues long. The CDR3 loop reads CASSLTTGDHGYTF.

The V call is TRBV30, the J call TRBJ2-5; TCRdb lists TRBD1, though no DNA is available to test this call. The germline gives CDR1 GTSNPN, CDR2 SVGIG (reference sequence). The CDR3 is made up of 15 amino acids. CDR3 region: CAWSKQGAAGETQYF.

The genes are TRBV10-1 and TRBJ1-1. Germline V CDR1 and CDR2: WNHNN, SYGVQD (reference sequence). CDR3 length: 14 residues. CDR3 sequence reads: CASSEERRGSEAFF.

This chain connects TRBV20-1 to TRBJ2-1; TCRdb calls TRBD1, which cannot be checked without DNA. This CDR3 has 16 amino acids. Germline loops: CDR1 DFQATT, CDR2 SNEGSKA (reference sequence). The CDR3 protein is CSASNPGPFGGNEQFF.

The chain links TRBV7-3 to TRBJ2-1; TCRdb selects TRBD1, and the lack of DNA leaves this call unchecked. The CDR3 extends over 13 amino acids. Germline CDR1 and CDR2: SGHTA and FQGTGA. The CDR3 reads CASSFAGLGEQFF.

CDR3 sequence: CASRSGGLAKNIQYF. The chain employs TRBV6-2 or TRBV6-3 and TRBJ2-4; TCRdb names TRBD1, which stays unverified in the absence of DNA. This CDR3 spans 15 amino acids. Germline CDR1 MNHEY, CDR2 SVGEGT.

This chain uses TRBV10-3 with TRBJ2-1; as DNA is missing, the TRBD1 call by TCRdb cannot be tested. CDR3 length: 15 amino acids. The germline CDR1 and CDR2 sequences are ENHRY and SYGVKD. CDR3 protein: CAISVGAASYNEQFF.

This chain's CDR3 is CASSIGGSSGEQYF. The chain couples TRBV19 to TRBJ2-7. Germline V lookup: CDR1 LNHDA, CDR2 SQIVND (reference sequence). The CDR3 spans 14 residues. Complete variable domain (other parts from reference TRBV19 and TRBJ2-7): DGGITQSPKYLFRKEGQNVTLSCEQNLNHDAMYWYRQDPGQGLRLIYYSQIVNDFQKGDIAEGYSVSREKKESFPLTVTSAQKNPTAFYLCASSIGGSSGEQYFGPGTRLTVT.

The chain recombines TRBV20-1 with TRBJ2-1; TCRdb designates TRBD2, a call that cannot be tested without DNA. The germline V gene encodes CDR1 DFQATT and CDR2 SNEGSKA (reference sequence). The CDR3 length is 16 residues. CDR3 residues: CSAEGTSGSSYNEQFF.

The chain uses TRBV15 and TRBJ1-1. This CDR3 is built from 12 residues. Germline lookup yields CDR1 LNHNV and CDR2 YYDKDF (reference sequence). Here the CDR3 reads CATSPDSGGAFF.

The chain recombines TRBV6-1 with TRBJ2-7; no DNA is available, so the TRBD1 call from TCRdb remains unchecked. CDR1 and CDR2 from the germline V gene are MNHNS and SASEGT. The length of the CDR3 is 14 residues. The CDR3 protein is CASMPGTGARASYF.

The chain combines TRBV7-3 with TRBJ2-5; TCRdb indicates TRBD2, and absent DNA this call remains unverified. CDR1 is SGHTA, CDR2 FQGTGA, per germline. This CDR3 is 16 amino acids long. The CDR3 here is CASSLLGPSRQGTQYF.

The chain joins TRBV4-3 to TRBJ2-1. Germline V CDR1 and CDR2: LGHNA, YSLEER. The CDR3 totals 13 residues. The CDR3: CASSQGLAVEQFF.

The chain uses TRBV7-6 and TRBJ1-1. The CDR3 has 16 residues. Germline CDR1 SGHVS, CDR2 FNYEAQ. CDR3 protein: CASSLGSRTENTEAFF.

J is TRBJ2-1 and V is TRBV29-1; TCRdb reports TRBD1, a call that lacks DNA to check it against. This CDR3 spans 12 amino acids. Germline-derived CDR1 and CDR2 are SQVTM and ANQGSEA. The CDR3 is CSAGTVGGQQFF.

The chain joins TRBV6-5 to TRBJ1-1. Germline V gene lookup returns CDR1 MNHEY and CDR2 SVGAGI. CDR3 length: 13 residues. CDR3 in amino acids: CASTPRVNTEAFF.

The chain couples TRBV4-3 to TRBJ2-3; no DNA is available, so the TRBD2 call from TCRdb remains unchecked. Per the germline V gene, CDR1 is LGHNA and CDR2 is YSLEER. This CDR3 has 16 residues. The CDR3 spells CASSQVAGGGTDTQYF.

J is TRBJ2-7 and V is TRBV7-9; TCRdb designates TRBD1, a call that cannot be tested without DNA. Germline V gene sequence: CDR1 SEHNR, CDR2 FQNEAQ (reference sequence). The CDR3 sequence is 13 residues long. The CDR3: CASSWAGGYEQYF. Complete variable domain (other parts from reference TRBV7-9 and TRBJ2-7): DTGVSQNPRHKITKRGQNVTFRCDPISEHNRLYWYRQTLGQGPEFLTYFQNEAQLEKSRLLSDRFSAERPKGSFSTLEIQRTEQGDSAMYLCASSWAGGYEQYFGPGTRLTVT.

The rearrangement uses TRBV6-1 and TRBJ2-1; TCRdb gives TRBD2 as the D gene, but with no DNA this cannot be confirmed. CDR1 MNHNS and CDR2 SASEGT come from the germline V gene. The CDR3 runs 18 residues. The CDR3 sequence: CASSQTRLAGGPGNEQFF.

The chain recombines TRBV7-2 with TRBJ1-2. CDR1 and CDR2 (germline): SGHTA, FQGNSA. The CDR3 extends over 12 amino acids. Here the CDR3 reads CASSWQYYGYTF.

J is TRBJ2-1 and V is TRBV5-6; TCRdb gives TRBD2 as the D gene, but with no DNA this cannot be confirmed. Germline assignment: CDR1 SGHDT and CDR2 YYEEEE. The CDR3 has 16 amino acids. The CDR3 sequence: CASSDISGGGYNEQFF.

The chain carries TRBV18 and TRBJ2-7; lacking DNA, the TRBD1 call made by TCRdb goes unchecked. CDR3 length equals 15 residues. The germline CDR1 and CDR2 sequences are KGHSH and LQKENI. CDR3 sequence reads: CASSPGQGVQREQYF.

The rearrangement joins TRBV19 to TRBJ2-1. The CDR3 is 15 amino acids. The V gene's germline CDR1 is LNHDA and CDR2 SQIVND (reference sequence). The CDR3 sequence is CASSMTSLAYNEQFF.